A single sample gave rise to the 26 T cell receptor beta chains below, sequenced in a study of blood T cell repertoires in COVID-19 (dated by TCRdb to 2018 to 2020). Library generation was performed with the immunoSEQ multiplex PCR assay. TCRdb re-hosts the immuneACCESS table, in-frame sequences only. Its copies lack some clones; in the studies checked, an unresolved V gene accounts for under half of them, and the cause for the rest is not known. This sample lists 250,000 or so clones; 75% to 85% were detected once. The biggest ten clones account for about 2.3% of the sample. Sequences were obtained from peripheral blood. Receptors originate from a middle-aged man who had recovered from COVID-19.

The rearrangement uses TRBV27 and TRBJ2-1, with TRBD2 identical over 7 bases. This CDR3 comprises 14 residues. V shed 3 bases and J 7 bases; nucleotides not matched to a gene: 6. Germline V gene lookup returns CDR1 MNHEY and CDR2 SMNVEV (reference sequence). In DNA form, the CDR3 reads TGTGCCAGCAGTTTCCTGGGAGGGCGTAATGAGCAGTTCTTC. Its protein is CASSFLGGRNEQFF.

This rearrangement joins TRBV19 to TRBJ2-7; D is possibly TRBD2 (5 bases). V shed 5 bases and J shed 3 bases, with 17 bases lying between them. The length of the CDR3 is 15 residues. Per the germline V gene, CDR1 is LNHDA and CDR2 is SQIVND (reference sequence). CDR3: CASSPSGGGLYEQYF. CDR3 DNA sequence: TGTGCCAGTAGTCCCTCCGGTGGAGGTCTCTACGAGCAGTACTTC.

This sequence joins TRBV28 and TRBJ1-2, with a possible D match to TRBD1 (5 bases). The CDR3 is 14 residues long. V lost 6 bases to trimming and J lost 2 bases, with 13 bases between them. The germline V gene encodes CDR1 MDHEN and CDR2 SYDVKM. The CDR3 protein is CASRSTVQNYGYTF. The CDR3 DNA reads as TGTGCCAGCAGGTCGACAGTACAAAACTATGGCTACACCTTC.

The chain joins TRBV6-6 to TRBJ1-2, with D uncertain. CDR1 is MNHNY and CDR2 is SVGAGI in the germline V gene (reference sequence). With 2 bases removed from V and 7 bases from J, the gap between germline ends came to 11 bases. The CDR3 extends over 13 amino acids. In nucleotides, the CDR3 is TGTGCCAGCAGTTACCAACAGCTTCCTGGCTACACCTTC. Its translation: CASSYQQLPGYTF.

Only one count was recorded for this clone. The rearrangement uses TRBV2 and TRBJ2-7, with D hard to call. Germline CDR1 is SNHLY and CDR2 is FYNNEI. Trimming stripped 5 bases from V and 5 bases from J, with 13 bases between. The CDR3 length is 13 residues. CDR3 residues: CASSLVSLDEQYF. DNA for the CDR3: TGTGCCAGCAGTTTGGTCAGCCTAGACGAGCAGTACTTC.

The rearrangement uses TRBV4-3 and TRBJ2-1, with 8 bases aligning to TRBD1. The CDR3 loop spans 14 amino acids. Germline assignment: CDR1 LGHNA and CDR2 YSLEER. Germline trimming cut 4 bases from V and 7 bases from J; bases unmatched to any gene: 6. The CDR3 here is CASSRGQGRNEQFF. The CDR3 bases are TGCGCCAGCAGCCGCGGACAGGGACGGAATGAGCAGTTCTTC.

This chain uses TRBV19 with TRBJ1-2; TRBD1 aligns across 7 bases. CDR1 and CDR2 from the germline V gene are LNHDA and SQIVND (reference sequence). V lost 8 bases to trimming and J lost 8 bases; unmatched junction nucleotides: 8. The CDR3 runs to 12 residues. The CDR3 loop reads CASADRAFGYTF. CDR3 coding DNA: TGTGCCAGTGCCGACAGGGCTTTCGGCTACACCTTC.

V and J are TRBV11-3 and TRBJ2-3; 10 bases are a match to TRBD2. There are 16 residues in the CDR3. Trimming at V came to 5 bases and at J to 5 bases, leaving 10 bases not matched to a gene. Germline V gives CDR1 SGHNT, CDR2 YENEEA. The CDR3 bases are TGTGCCAGCAGCCCAATTAGCGGGGGGATTGGAGATACGCAGTATTTT. Amino acids: CASSPISGGIGDTQYF. The full variable domain, completed using reference TRBV11-3 and TRBJ2-3, is EAGVVQSPRYKIIEKKQPVAFWCNPISGHNTLYWYLQNLGQGPELLIRYENEEAVDDSQLPKDRFSAERLKGVDSTLKIQPAELGDSAVYLCASSPISGGIGDTQYFGPGTRLTVL.

The CDR3 protein is CASIYRHGVGETQYF. CDR3 bases: TGTGCCAGCATATACCGGCACGGGGTTGGGGAGACCCAGTACTTC. V and J are TRBV19 and TRBJ2-5; D is possibly TRBD2 (5 bases). The CDR3 covers 15 residues. Germline V lookup: CDR1 LNHDA, CDR2 SQIVND (reference sequence). The V and J ends lost 9 bases and 5 bases respectively, with 22 bases between them.

This clone was detected a few times. V is TRBV2 and J is TRBJ1-2; D call uncertain. The CDR3 consists of 11 residues. CDR1 SNHLY and CDR2 FYNNEI come from the germline V gene. V was pared by 4 bases and J by 7 bases, with 7 bases between. CDR3 bases: TGTGCCAGCAGTGTAGACTCTGGCTACACCTTC. This encodes CASSVDSGYTF.

This clone was seen only once. The J gene is TRBJ1-4, the V gene TRBV2; the match to TRBD1 covers 10 bases. With 6 bases clipped from V and 3 bases from J, the junction kept 7 bases outside the gene matches. The length of the CDR3 is 16 residues. Germline V gene sequence: CDR1 SNHLY, CDR2 FYNNEI. CDR3 residues: CASRPGQGEANEKLFF. The CDR3 bases are TGTGCCAGCAGACCCGGACAGGGGGAGGCTAATGAAAAACTGTTTTTT.

This chain joins TRBV7-9 and TRBJ2-5, with 7 nucleotides matching TRBD1. Germline loops: CDR1 SEHNR, CDR2 FQNEAQ (reference sequence). The J segment lost 2 bases and the V segment lost 6 bases, leaving 6 bases of the junction unmatched. The CDR3 loop spans 14 amino acids. CDR3 sequence: CASRTGTVQETQYF. CDR3 sequence (DNA): TGTGCCAGCAGGACGGGGACAGTTCAAGAGACCCAGTACTTC.

J is TRBJ2-2 and V is TRBV2, with D perhaps TRBD1 (6 bases). This CDR3 spans 16 amino acids. The V end was cut by 5 bases, the J end by 2 bases, with 15 bases between. The V gene's germline CDR1 is SNHLY and CDR2 FYNNEI. The CDR3 protein is CASSFRTATNTGELFF. CDR3 coding DNA: TGTGCCAGCAGTTTCCGGACAGCGACCAACACCGGGGAGCTGTTTTTT.

This rearrangement joins TRBV4-3 to TRBJ2-6, with 9 bases that match TRBD2. J was trimmed by 1 base and V by 0 bases; bases with no gene match: 10. CDR3 size: 20 residues. Per germline, CDR1 LGHNA and CDR2 YSLEER. CDR3: CASSQELLTSGLSGANVLTF. The CDR3 DNA is TGCGCCAGCAGCCAAGAACTTTTGACTAGCGGTTTATCTGGGGCCAACGTCCTGACTTTC.

This clone has only a few counts. This sequence joins TRBV27 and TRBJ2-7; 8 bases align to TRBD2. CDR3 size: 15 residues. In germline, CDR1 is MNHEY, CDR2 SMNVEV (reference sequence). V was pared by 4 bases and J by 2 bases, with 7 bases of the junction left unmatched. The DNA for the CDR3 is TGTGCCAGCAGTTCTCCGGGACTAGTTACCTACGAGCAGTACTTC. This encodes CASSSPGLVTYEQYF.

V gene TRBV5-1 combines with J gene TRBJ2-5, with 12 positions matching TRBD2. The CDR3 totals 15 residues. In germline, CDR1 is SGHRS, CDR2 YFSETQ. Germline trimming cut 4 bases from V and 3 bases from J; bases unmatched to any gene: 4. CDR3 coding DNA: TGCGCCAGCAGCGACCGACTAGCGGGAGAAGAGACCCAGTACTTC. Translated: CASSDRLAGEETQYF.

This clone has just one count. The chain joins TRBV4-3 to TRBJ2-4; TRBD2 matches at 9 bases. V dropped 2 bases and J dropped 14; count of bases not matched to a gene: 10. The CDR3 sequence is 14 residues long. The V gene's germline CDR1 is LGHNA and CDR2 YSLEER. The DNA for the CDR3 is TGCGCCAGCAGCCAAAATCTAGCGGGAAGGAAAAAGTACTTC. Translation gives CASSQNLAGRKKYF.

This rearrangement joins TRBV19 to TRBJ2-5; 11 positions match TRBD2. With 4 bases clipped from V and 5 bases from J, the junction kept 18 bases outside the gene matches. Per germline, CDR1 LNHDA and CDR2 SQIVND (reference sequence). The CDR3 sequence is 19 residues long. This CDR3 is CASSTRRLAGLGGGETQYF. The CDR3 DNA sequence: TGTGCCAGTAGTACCCGACGACTAGCGGGACTTGGAGGGGGGGAGACCCAGTACTTC. The whole variable domain, remainder taken from reference TRBV19 and TRBJ2-5, is DGGITQSPKYLFRKEGQNVTLSCEQNLNHDAMYWYRQDPGQGLRLIYYSQIVNDFQKGDIAEGYSVSREKKESFPLTVTSAQKNPTAFYLCASSTRRLAGLGGGETQYFGPGTRLLVL.

This chain links TRBV4-3 with TRBJ2-1; tentatively, D is TRBD2 (6 bases). V lost 2 bases and J lost 5, with 13 bases in between. This CDR3 has 15 residues. The germline CDR1 and CDR2 sequences are LGHNA and YSLEER. CDR3 in DNA: TGCGCCAGCAGCCAAAAAATCGGGGGAGACAATGAGCAGTTCTTC. Translating it yields CASSQKIGGDNEQFF.

This clone occurred a few times. The rearrangement links TRBV5-1 to TRBJ2-2; TRBD2 matches at 14 bases. The CDR3 runs to 20 residues. Trimming at V came to 4 bases and at J to 7 bases, leaving 18 bases not matched to a gene. Germline loops: CDR1 SGHRS, CDR2 YFSETQ. CDR3 amino acids: CASSPGLAGGLVLDGGELFF. The CDR3 DNA is TGCGCCAGCAGCCCTGGACTAGCGGGAGGACTGGTCCTTGACGGCGGGGAGCTGTTTTTT.

This clone was seen a handful of times. The rearrangement uses TRBV6-1 and TRBJ1-1; D is unclear. The CDR3 covers 13 residues. V gave up 2 bases and J gave up 3 bases, with 7 bases separating them. Germline V gives CDR1 MNHNS, CDR2 SASEGT. CDR3 residues: CASSETTHTEAFF. The DNA of the CDR3 is TGTGCCAGCAGTGAAACCACTCACACTGAAGCTTTCTTT.

This clone is a singleton in its sample. The chain uses TRBV29-1 and TRBJ2-5, with D possibly matching TRBD1 (6 bases). This CDR3 is 14 amino acids long. From germline, CDR1 is SQVTM and CDR2 ANQGSEA. Between the trimmed V and J ends, which lost 6 bases and 5 bases, there was a span of 19 bases. CDR3 loop: CSVHGTTDAETQYF. The CDR3 nucleotides are TGCAGCGTCCACGGGACAACTGATGCGGAGACCCAGTACTTC.

This clone was observed a single time. The chain is built from TRBV19 and TRBJ2-1; D gene unclear. Per the germline V gene, CDR1 is LNHDA and CDR2 is SQIVND (reference sequence). The CDR3 runs 14 residues. V lost 1 base and J 3 bases, leaving 7 bases between the germline ends. CDR3 sequence reads: CASSIGSVYNEQFF. The CDR3, as DNA: TGTGCCAGTAGTATAGGGTCAGTCTACAATGAGCAGTTCTTC.

V usage is TRBV7-8 and J usage is TRBJ2-3, with 11 positions matching TRBD2. The germline V gene encodes CDR1 SGHVS and CDR2 FQNEAQ. There are 15 residues in the CDR3. Germline trimming cut 8 bases from V and 2 bases from J; bases unmatched to any gene: 6. CDR3 sequence: CASGRSGRDTDTQYF. In DNA form, the CDR3 reads TGTGCCAGCGGCCGTAGCGGGAGGGACACAGATACGCAGTATTTT.

This clone was detected only once. The chain uses TRBV7-2 and TRBJ2-1; 7 bases fit TRBD2. V was pared by 5 bases and J by 2 bases, with 12 bases of the junction left unmatched. This CDR3 has 17 amino acids. The germline CDR1 and CDR2 sequences are SGHTA and FQGNSA. The CDR3 here is CASSPRGRGSTYNEQFF. The CDR3 DNA reads TGTGCCAGCAGCCCCCGGGGTCGCGGGAGCACCTACAATGAGCAGTTCTTC.

The chain employs TRBV2 and TRBJ2-7; D possibly corresponds to TRBD2 (5 bases). Germline values: CDR1 SNHLY, CDR2 FYNNEI. Trimming took 0 bases from V and 3 from J, leaving 21 bases between them. The CDR3 is made up of 18 amino acids. CDR3 protein: CASSEAVLADASFYEQYF. The CDR3 DNA is TGTGCCAGCAGTGAAGCTGTTCTAGCTGATGCCTCCTTCTACGAGCAGTACTTC.